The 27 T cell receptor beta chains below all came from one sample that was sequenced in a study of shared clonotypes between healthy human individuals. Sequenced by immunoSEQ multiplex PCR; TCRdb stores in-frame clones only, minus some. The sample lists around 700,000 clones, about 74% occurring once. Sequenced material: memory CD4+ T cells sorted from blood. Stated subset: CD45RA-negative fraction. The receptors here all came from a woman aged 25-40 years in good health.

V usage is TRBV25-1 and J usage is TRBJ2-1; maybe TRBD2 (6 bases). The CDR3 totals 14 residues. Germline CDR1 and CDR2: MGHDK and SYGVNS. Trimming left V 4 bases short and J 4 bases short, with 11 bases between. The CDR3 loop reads CASSGRVGYNEQFF. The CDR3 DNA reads TGTGCCAGCAGTGGGAGGGTGGGGTACAATGAGCAGTTCTTC. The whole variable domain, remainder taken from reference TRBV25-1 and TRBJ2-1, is EADIYQTPRYLVIGTGKKITLECSQTMGHDKMYWYQQDPGMELHLIHYSYGVNSTEKGDLSSESTVSRIRTEHFPLTLESARPSHTSQYLCASSGRVGYNEQFFGPGTRLTVL.

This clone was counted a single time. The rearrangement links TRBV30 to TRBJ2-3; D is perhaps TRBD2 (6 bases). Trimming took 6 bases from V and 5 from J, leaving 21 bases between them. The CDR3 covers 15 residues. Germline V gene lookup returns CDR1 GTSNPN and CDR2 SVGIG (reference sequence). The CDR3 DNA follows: TGTGCCTGTCACACCCAGGCGGGAAGTCTAGATACGCAGTATTTT. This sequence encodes CACHTQAGSLDTQYF.

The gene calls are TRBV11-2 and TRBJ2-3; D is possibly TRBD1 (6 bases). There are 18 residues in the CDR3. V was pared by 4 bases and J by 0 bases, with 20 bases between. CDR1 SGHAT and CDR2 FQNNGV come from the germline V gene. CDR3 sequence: CASSSLKQGSPSTDTQYF. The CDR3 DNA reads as TGTGCCAGCAGCTCGCTAAAACAGGGTTCGCCGAGCACAGATACGCAGTATTTT. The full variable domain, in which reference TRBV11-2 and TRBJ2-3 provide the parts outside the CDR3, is EAGVAQSPRYKIIEKRQSVAFWCNPISGHATLYWYQQILGQGPKLLIQFQNNGVVDDSQLPKDRFSAERLKGVDSTLKIQPAKLEDSAVYLCASSSLKQGSPSTDTQYFGPGTRLTVL.

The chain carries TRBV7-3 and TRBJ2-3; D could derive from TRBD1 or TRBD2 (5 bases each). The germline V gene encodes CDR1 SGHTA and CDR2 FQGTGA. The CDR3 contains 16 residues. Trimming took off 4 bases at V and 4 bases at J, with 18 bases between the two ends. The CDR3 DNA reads TGTGCCAGCAGCTCCGCCCCGGGGCCGGCGGCAGATACGCAGTATTTT. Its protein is CASSSAPGPAADTQYF.

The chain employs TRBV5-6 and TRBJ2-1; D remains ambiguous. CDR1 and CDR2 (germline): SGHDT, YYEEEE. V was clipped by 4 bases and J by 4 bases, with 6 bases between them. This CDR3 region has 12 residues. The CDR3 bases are TGTGCCAGCAGCCTTAAGTACAATGAGCAGTTCTTC. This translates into CASSLKYNEQFF.

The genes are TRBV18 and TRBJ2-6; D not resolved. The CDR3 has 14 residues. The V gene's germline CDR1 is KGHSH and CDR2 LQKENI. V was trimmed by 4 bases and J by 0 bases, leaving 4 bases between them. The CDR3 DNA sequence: TGTGCCAGCTCACTCCCCTCTGGGGCCAACGTCCTGACTTTC. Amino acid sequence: CASSLPSGANVLTF.

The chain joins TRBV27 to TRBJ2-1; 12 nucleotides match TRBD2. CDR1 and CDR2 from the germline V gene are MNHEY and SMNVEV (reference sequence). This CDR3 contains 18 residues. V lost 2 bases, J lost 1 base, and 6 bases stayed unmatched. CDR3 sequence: CASSLELAGGRSYNEQFF. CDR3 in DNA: TGTGCCAGCAGTTTAGAGCTAGCGGGAGGGAGATCCTACAATGAGCAGTTCTTC.

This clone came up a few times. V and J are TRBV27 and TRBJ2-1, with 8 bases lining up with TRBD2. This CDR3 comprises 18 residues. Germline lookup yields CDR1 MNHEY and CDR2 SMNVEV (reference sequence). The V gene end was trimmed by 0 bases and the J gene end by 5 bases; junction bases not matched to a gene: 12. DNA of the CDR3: TGTGCCAGCAGTTTATCTCACCCCCTAGCGGGCTATGACAATGAGCAGTTCTTC. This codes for CASSLSHPLAGYDNEQFF.

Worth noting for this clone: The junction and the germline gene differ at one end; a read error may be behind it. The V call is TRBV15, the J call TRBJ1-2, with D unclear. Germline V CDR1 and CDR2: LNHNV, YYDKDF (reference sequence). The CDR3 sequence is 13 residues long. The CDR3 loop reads CATSRDNVDGGAF. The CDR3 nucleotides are TGTGCCACCAGCAGAGATAACGTGGACGGCGGGGCCTTC.

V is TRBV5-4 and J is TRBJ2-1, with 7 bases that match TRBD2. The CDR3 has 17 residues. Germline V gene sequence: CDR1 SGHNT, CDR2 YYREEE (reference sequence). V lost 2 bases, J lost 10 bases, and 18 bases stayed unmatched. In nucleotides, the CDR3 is TGTGCCAGCAGCTTTGGGGCCAGTGGCGGGAGAGTAACGGAGCAGTTCTTC. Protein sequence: CASSFGASGGRVTEQFF.

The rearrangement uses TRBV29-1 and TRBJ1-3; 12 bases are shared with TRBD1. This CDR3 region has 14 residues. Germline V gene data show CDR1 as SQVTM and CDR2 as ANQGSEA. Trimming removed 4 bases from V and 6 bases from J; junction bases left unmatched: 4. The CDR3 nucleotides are TGCAGCGTTGTACCGGGACAGGGGGCAAACACCATATATTTT. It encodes CSVVPGQGANTIYF.

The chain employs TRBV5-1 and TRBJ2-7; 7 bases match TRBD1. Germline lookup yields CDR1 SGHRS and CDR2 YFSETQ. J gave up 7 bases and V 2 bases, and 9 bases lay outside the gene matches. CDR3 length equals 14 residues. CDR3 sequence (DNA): TGCGCCAGCAGCTTCCAGGACAGGAACGATGAGCAGTACTTC. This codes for CASSFQDRNDEQYF. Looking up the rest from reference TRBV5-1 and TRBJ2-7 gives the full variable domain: KAGVTQTPRYLIKTRGQQVTLSCSPISGHRSVSWYQQTPGQGLQFLFEYFSETQRNKGNFPGRFSGRQFSNSRSEMNVSTLELGDSALYLCASSFQDRNDEQYFGPGTRLTVT.

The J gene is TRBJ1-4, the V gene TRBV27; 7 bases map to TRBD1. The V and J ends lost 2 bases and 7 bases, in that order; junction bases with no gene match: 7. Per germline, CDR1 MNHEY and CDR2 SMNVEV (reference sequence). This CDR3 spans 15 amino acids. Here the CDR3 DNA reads TGTGCCAGCAGTTTAGCCGGGACAGACCTTGAAAAACTGTTTTTT. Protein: CASSLAGTDLEKLFF.

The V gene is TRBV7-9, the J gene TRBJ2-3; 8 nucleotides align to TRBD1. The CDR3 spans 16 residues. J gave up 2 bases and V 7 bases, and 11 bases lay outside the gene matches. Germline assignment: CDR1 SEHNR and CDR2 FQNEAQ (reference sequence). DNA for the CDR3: TGTGCCAGCAACGACCCGACAGGGGTCGACACAGATACGCAGTATTTT. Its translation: CASNDPTGVDTDTQYF.

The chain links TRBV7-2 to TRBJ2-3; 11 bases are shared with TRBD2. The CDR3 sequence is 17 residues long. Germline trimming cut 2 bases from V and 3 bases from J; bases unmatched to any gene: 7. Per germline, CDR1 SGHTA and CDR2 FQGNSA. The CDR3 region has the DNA TGTGCCAGCAGCTTAATTAGCGGGAGGGCCCGGACAGATACGCAGTATTTT. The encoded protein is CASSLISGRARTDTQYF.

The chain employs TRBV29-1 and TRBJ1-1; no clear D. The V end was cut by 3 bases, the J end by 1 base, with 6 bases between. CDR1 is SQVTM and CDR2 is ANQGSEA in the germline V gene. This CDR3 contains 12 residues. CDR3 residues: CSVDSSNTEAFF. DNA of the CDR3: TGCAGCGTTGACAGCTCGAACACTGAAGCTTTCTTT.

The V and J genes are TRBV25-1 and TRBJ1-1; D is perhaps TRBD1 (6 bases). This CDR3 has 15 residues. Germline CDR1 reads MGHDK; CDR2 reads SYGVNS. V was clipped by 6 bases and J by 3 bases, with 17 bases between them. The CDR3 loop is CASSDLQGHYTEAFF. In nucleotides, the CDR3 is TGTGCCAGCAGCGACCTACAGGGTCACTACACTGAAGCTTTCTTT.

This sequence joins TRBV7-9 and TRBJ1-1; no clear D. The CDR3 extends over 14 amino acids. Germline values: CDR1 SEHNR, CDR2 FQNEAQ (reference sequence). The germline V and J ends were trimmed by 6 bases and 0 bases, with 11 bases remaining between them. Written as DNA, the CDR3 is TGTGCCAGCAGTCACTTGGGAGTGAACACTGAAGCTTTCTTT. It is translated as CASSHLGVNTEAFF. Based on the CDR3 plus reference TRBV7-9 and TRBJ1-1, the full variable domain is DTGVSQNPRHKITKRGQNVTFRCDPISEHNRLYWYRQTLGQGPEFLTYFQNEAQLEKSRLLSDRFSAERPKGSFSTLEIQRTEQGDSAMYLCASSHLGVNTEAFFGQGTRLTVV.

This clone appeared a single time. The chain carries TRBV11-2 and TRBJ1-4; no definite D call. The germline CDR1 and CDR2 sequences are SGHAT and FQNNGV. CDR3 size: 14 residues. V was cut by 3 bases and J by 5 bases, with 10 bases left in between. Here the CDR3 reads CASSFRAVNEKLFF. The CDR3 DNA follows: TGTGCCAGCAGCTTTCGTGCCGTCAATGAAAAACTGTTTTTT. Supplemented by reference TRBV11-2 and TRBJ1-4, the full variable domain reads EAGVAQSPRYKIIEKRQSVAFWCNPISGHATLYWYQQILGQGPKLLIQFQNNGVVDDSQLPKDRFSAERLKGVDSTLKIQPAKLEDSAVYLCASSFRAVNEKLFFGSGTQLSVL.

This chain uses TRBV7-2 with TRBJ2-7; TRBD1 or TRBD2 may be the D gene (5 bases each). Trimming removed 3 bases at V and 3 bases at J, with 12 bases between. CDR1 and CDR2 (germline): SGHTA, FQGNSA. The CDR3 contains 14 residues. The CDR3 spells CASSLPGPVYEQYF. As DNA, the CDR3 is TGTGCCAGCAGCTTGCCGGGACCGGTCTACGAGCAGTACTTC.

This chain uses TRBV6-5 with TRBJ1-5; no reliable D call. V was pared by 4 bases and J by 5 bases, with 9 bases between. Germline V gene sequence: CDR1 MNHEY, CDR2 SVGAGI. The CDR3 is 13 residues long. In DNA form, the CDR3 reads TGTGCCAGCAGTTCCCAAAGGGATCAGCCCCAGCATTTT. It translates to CASSSQRDQPQHF.

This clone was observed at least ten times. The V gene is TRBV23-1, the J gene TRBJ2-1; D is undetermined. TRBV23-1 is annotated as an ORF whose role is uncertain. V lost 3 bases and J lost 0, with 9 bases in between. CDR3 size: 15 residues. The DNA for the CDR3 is TGCGCCAGCAGTCAGGCAGTAAGCTCCTACAATGAGCAGTTCTTC. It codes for CASSQAVSSYNEQFF.

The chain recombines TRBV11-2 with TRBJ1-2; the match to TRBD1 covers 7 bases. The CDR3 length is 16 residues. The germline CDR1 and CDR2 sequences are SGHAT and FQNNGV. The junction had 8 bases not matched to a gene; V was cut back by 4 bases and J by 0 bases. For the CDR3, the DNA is TGTGCCAGCAGCTCCCTTCGCAGGGGGTCTAACTATGGCTACACCTTC. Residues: CASSSLRRGSNYGYTF.

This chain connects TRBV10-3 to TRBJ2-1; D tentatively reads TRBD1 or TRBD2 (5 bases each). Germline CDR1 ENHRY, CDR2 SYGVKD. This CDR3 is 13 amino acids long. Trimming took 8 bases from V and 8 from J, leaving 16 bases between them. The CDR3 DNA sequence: TGTGCCATCGGGGGTAAAGGGCCCGATGAGCAGTTCTTC. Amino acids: CAIGGKGPDEQFF.

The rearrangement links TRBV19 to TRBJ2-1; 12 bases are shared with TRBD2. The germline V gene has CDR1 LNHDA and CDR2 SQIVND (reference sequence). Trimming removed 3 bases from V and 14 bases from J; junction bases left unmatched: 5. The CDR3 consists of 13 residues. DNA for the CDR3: TGTGCCAGTAGTATTCTAGCGGGAGGGCCGAAGTTCTTC. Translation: CASSILAGGPKFF.

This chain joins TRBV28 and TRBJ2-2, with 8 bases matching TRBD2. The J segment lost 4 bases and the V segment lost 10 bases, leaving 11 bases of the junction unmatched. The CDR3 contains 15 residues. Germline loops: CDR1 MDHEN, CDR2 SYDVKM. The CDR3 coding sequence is TGTGCCACCGTAACAGCGGGAGCAGGCACCGGGGAGCTGTTTTTT. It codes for CATVTAGAGTGELFF. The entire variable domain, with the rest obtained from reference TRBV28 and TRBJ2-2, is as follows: DVKVTQSSRYLVKRTGEKVFLECVQDMDHENMFWYRQDPGLGLRLIYFSYDVKMKEKGDIPEGYSVSREKKERFSLILESASTNQTSMYLCATVTAGAGTGELFFGEGSRLTVL.

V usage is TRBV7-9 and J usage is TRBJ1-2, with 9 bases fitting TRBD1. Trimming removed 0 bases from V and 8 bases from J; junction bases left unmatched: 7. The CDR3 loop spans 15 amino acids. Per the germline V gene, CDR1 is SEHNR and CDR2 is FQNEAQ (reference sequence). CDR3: CASSLARGQGEGYTF. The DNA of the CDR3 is TGTGCCAGCAGCTTAGCGCGGGGACAGGGCGAGGGCTACACCTTC. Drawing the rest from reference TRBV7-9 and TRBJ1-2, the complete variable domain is DTGVSQNPRHKITKRGQNVTFRCDPISEHNRLYWYRQTLGQGPEFLTYFQNEAQLEKSRLLSDRFSAERPKGSFSTLEIQRTEQGDSAMYLCASSLARGQGEGYTFGSGTRLTVV.